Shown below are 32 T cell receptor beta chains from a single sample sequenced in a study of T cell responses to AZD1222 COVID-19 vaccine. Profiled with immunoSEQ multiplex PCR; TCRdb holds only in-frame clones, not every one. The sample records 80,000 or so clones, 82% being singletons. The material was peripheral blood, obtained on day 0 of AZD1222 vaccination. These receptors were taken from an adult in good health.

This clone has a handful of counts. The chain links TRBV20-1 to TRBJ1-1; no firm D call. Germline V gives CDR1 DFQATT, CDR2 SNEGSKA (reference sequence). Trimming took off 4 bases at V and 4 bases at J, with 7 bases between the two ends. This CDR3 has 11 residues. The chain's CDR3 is CSATQATEAFF. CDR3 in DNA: TGCAGTGCTACGCAGGCCACTGAAGCTTTCTTT.

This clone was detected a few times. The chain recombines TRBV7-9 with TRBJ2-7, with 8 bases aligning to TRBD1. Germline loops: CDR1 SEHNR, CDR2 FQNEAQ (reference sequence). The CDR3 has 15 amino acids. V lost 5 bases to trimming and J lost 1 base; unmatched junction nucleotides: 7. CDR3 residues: CASSRSGTGSYEQYF. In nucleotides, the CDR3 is TGTGCCAGCAGCAGATCCGGGACAGGTTCCTACGAGCAGTACTTC.

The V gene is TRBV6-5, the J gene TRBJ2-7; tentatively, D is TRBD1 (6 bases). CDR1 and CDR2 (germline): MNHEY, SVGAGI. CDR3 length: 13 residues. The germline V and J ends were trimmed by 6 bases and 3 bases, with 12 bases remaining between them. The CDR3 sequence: CASRPTGFYEQYF. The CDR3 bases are TGTGCCAGCAGACCGACAGGTTTCTACGAGCAGTACTTC.

The CDR3 DNA reads TGTGCCAGCAGTATGGACAGGGAGACCTATGGCTACACCTTC. Protein sequence: CASSMDRETYGYTF. The rearrangement uses TRBV11-2 and TRBJ1-2; 8 bases fit TRBD1. This CDR3 comprises 14 residues. V shed 6 bases, J shed 4 bases, and the junction held 7 bases outside the gene matches. From germline, CDR1 is SGHAT and CDR2 FQNNGV.

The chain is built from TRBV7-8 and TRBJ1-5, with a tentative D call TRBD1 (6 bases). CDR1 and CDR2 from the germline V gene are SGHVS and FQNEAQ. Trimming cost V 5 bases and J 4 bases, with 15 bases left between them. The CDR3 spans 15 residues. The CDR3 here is CASSPDRIPNQPQHF. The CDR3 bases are TGTGCCAGCAGCCCCGACAGGATCCCAAATCAGCCCCAGCATTTT.

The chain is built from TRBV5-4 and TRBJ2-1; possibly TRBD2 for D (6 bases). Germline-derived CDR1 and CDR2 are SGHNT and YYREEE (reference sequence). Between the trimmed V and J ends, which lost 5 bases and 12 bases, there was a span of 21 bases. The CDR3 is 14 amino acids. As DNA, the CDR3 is TGTGCCAGCAGGGGGACTCCTCAATCTACTGTGCAGTTCTTC. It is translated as CASRGTPQSTVQFF.

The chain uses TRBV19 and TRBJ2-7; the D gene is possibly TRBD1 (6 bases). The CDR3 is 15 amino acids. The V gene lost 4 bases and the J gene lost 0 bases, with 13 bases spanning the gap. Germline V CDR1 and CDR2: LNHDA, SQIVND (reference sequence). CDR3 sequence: CASSNQGRGSYEQYF. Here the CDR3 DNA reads TGTGCCAGTAGTAACCAGGGGAGAGGCTCCTACGAGCAGTACTTC.

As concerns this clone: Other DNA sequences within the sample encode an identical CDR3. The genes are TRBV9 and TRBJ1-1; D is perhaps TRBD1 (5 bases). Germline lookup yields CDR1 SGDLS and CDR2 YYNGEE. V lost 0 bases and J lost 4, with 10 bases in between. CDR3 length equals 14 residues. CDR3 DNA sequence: TGTGCCAGCAGCGTAGGTGGGGGGGGCACTGAAGCTTTCTTT. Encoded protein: CASSVGGGGTEAFF. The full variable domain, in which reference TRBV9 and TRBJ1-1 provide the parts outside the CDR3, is DSGVTQTPKHLITATGQRVTLRCSPRSGDLSVYWYQQSLDQGLQFLIQYYNGEERAKGNILERFSAQQFPDLHSELNLSSLELGDSALYFCASSVGGGGTEAFFGQGTRLTVV.

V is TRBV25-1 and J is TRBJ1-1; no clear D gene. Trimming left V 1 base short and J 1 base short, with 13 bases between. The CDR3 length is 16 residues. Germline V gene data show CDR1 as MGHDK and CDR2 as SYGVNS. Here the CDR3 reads CASSEFGGVQNTEAFF. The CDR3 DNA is TGTGCCAGCAGTGAATTTGGAGGCGTTCAGAACACTGAAGCTTTCTTT.

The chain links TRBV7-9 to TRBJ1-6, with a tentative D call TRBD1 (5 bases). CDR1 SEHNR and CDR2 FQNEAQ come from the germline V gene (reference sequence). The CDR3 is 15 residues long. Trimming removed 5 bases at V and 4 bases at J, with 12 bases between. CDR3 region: CASSPGGGYNSPLHF. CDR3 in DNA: TGTGCCAGCAGCCCTGGGGGAGGGTATAATTCACCCCTCCACTTT. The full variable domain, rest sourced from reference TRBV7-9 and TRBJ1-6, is DTGVSQNPRHKITKRGQNVTFRCDPISEHNRLYWYRQTLGQGPEFLTYFQNEAQLEKSRLLSDRFSAERPKGSFSTLEIQRTEQGDSAMYLCASSPGGGYNSPLHFGNGTRLTVT.

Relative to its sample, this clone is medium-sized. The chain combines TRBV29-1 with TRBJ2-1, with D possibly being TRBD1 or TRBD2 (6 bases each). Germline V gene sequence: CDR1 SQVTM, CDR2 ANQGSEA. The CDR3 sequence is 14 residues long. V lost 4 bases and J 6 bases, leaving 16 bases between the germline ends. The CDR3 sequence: CSVVFGGEINEQFF. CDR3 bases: TGCAGCGTTGTTTTCGGGGGCGAGATCAATGAGCAGTTCTTC.

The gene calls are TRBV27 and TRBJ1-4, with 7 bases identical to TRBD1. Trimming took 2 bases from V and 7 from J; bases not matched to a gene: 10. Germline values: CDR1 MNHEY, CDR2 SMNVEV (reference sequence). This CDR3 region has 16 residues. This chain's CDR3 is CASSLVVGGKGEKLFF. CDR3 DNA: TGTGCCAGCAGTTTAGTAGTAGGGGGCAAGGGTGAAAAACTGTTTTTT.

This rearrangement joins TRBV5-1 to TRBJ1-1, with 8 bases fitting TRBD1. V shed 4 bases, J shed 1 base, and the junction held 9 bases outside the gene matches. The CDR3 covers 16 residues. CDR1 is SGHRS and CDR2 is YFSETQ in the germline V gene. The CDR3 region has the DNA TGCGCCAGCAGCGATAGTCTCGGGACAGGGAACACTGAAGCTTTCTTT. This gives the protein CASSDSLGTGNTEAFF.

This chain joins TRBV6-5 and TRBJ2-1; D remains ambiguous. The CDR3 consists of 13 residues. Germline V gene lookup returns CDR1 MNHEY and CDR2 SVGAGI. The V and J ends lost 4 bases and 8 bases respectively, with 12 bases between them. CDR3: CASSSPLEYEQFF. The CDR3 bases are TGTGCCAGCAGTTCTCCCCTTGAGTATGAGCAGTTCTTC.

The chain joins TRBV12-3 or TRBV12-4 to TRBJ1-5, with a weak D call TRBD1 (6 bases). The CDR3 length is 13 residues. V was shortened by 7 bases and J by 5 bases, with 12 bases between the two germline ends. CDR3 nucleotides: TGTGCCAGCACTCGTACAGGGTATCAGCCCCAGCATTTT. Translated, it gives CASTRTGYQPQHF.

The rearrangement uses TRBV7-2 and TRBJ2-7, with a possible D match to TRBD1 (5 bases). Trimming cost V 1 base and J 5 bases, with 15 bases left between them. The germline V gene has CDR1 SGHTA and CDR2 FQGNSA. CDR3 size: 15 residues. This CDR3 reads CASSLGVRGRDEQYF. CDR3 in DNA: TGTGCCAGCAGCTTAGGGGTTAGGGGCCGCGACGAGCAGTACTTC.

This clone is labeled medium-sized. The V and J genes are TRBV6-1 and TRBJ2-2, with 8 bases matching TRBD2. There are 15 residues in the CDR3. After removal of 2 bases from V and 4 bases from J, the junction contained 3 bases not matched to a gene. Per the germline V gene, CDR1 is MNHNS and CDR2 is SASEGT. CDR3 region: CASSEFTSGTGELFF. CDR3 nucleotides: TGTGCCAGCAGTGAATTCACTAGCGGCACCGGGGAGCTGTTTTTT.

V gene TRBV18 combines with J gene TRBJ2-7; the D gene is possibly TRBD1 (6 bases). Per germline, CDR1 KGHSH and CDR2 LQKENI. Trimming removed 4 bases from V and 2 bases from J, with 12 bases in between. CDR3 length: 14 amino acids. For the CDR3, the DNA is TGTGCCAGCTCACAGGACAGTAGACCCTACGAGCAGTACTTC. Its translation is CASSQDSRPYEQYF.

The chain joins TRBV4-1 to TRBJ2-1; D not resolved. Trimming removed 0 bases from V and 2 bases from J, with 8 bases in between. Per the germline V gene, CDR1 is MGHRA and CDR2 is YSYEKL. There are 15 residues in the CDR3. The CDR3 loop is CASSQESETYNEQFF. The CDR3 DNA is TGCGCCAGCAGCCAAGAGAGCGAGACCTACAATGAGCAGTTCTTC.

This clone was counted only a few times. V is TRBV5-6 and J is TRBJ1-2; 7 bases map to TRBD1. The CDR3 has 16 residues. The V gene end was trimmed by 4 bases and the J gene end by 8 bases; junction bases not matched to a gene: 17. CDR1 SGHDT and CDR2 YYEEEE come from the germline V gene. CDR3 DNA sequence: TGTGCCAGCAGCCCGGACAGGATTTCCAATATTTTCGGCTACACCTTC. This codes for CASSPDRISNIFGYTF.

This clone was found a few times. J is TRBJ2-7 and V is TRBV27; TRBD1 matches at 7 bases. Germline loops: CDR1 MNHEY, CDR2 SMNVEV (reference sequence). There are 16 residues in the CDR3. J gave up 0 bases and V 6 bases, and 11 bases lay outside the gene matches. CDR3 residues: CASSQGTAASSYEQYF. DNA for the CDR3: TGTGCCAGCAGCCAAGGGACAGCAGCCAGCTCCTACGAGCAGTACTTC.

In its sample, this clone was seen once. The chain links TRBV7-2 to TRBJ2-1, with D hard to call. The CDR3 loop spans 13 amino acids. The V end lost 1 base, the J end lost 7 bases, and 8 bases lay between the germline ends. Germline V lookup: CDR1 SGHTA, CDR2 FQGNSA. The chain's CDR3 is CASSLVVRNEQFF. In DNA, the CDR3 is TGTGCCAGCAGCTTAGTAGTTCGGAATGAGCAGTTCTTC.

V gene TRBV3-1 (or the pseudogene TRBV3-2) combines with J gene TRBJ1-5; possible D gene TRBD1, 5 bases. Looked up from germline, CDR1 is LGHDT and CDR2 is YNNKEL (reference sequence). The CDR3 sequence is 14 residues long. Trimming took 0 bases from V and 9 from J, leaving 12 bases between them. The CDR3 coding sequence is TGTGCCAGCAGCCAAGACGCGGGGCCGGGGCCCCAGCATTTT. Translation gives CASSQDAGPGPQHF.

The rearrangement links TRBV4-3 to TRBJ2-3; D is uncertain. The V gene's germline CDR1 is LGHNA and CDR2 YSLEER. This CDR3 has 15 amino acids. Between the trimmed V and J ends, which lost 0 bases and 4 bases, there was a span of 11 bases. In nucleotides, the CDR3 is TGCGCCAGCAGCCAAGATCGGTCCTGGGCAGATACGCAGTATTTT. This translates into CASSQDRSWADTQYF.

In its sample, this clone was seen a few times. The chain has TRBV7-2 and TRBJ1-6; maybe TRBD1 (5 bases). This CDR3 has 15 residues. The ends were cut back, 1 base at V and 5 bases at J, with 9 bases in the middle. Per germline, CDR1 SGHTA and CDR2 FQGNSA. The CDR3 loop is CASSLDGGNNSPLHF. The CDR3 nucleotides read TGTGCCAGCAGCTTAGACGGGGGGAATAATTCACCCCTCCACTTT.

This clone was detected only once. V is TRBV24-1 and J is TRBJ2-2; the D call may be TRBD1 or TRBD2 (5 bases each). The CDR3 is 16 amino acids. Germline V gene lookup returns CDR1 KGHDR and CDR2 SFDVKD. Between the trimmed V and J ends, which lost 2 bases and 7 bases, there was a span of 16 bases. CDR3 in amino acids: CATSDSDRVGLGELFF. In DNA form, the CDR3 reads TGTGCCACCAGTGATTCAGACAGAGTAGGACTCGGGGAGCTGTTTTTT.

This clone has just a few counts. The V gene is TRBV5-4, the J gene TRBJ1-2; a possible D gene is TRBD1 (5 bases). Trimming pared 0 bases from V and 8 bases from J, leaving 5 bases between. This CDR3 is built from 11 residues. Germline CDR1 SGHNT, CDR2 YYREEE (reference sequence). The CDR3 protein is CASSLDRGYTF. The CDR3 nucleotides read TGTGCCAGCAGCTTGGACAGGGGCTACACCTTC.

The CDR3 DNA reads TGCAGCGCCCAAAGGGACCCCCTTTATGGCTACACCTTC. As protein: CSAQRDPLYGYTF. The rearrangement joins TRBV29-1 to TRBJ1-2; possibly TRBD1 for D (5 bases). Deletions cut 7 bases from V and 5 bases from J, with 17 bases between. Germline-derived CDR1 and CDR2 are SQVTM and ANQGSEA. The CDR3 totals 13 residues.

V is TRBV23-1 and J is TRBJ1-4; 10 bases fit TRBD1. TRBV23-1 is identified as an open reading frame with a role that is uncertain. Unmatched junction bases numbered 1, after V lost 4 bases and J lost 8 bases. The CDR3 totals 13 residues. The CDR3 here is CASSRTGGEKLFF. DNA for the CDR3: TGCGCCAGCAGTCGGACAGGGGGAGAAAAACTGTTTTTT.

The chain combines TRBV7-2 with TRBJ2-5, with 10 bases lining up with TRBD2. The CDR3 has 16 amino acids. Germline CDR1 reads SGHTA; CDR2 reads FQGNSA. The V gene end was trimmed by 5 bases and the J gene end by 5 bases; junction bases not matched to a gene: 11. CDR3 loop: CASSGLGSGGAETQYF. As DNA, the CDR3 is TGTGCCAGCAGCGGGTTGGGCAGCGGGGGGGCGGAGACCCAGTACTTC.

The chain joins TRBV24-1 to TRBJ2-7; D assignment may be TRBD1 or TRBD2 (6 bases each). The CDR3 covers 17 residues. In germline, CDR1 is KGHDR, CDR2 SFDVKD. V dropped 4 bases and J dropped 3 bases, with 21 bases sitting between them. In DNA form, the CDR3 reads TGTGCCACCAGTGAAGTACTGGGGGGCCATAGGGACTACGAGCAGTACTTC. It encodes CATSEVLGGHRDYEQYF.

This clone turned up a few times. CDR3: CASSQTGTPNYNEQFF. The CDR3 DNA follows: TGTGCCAGCAGCCAAACCGGGACGCCGAACTACAATGAGCAGTTCTTC. The rearrangement joins TRBV4-2 to TRBJ2-1, with D perhaps being TRBD1 or TRBD2 (5 bases each). Germline lookup yields CDR1 LGHNA and CDR2 YNFKEQ. Trimming shortened V by 2 bases and J by 3 bases, and 14 bases separated the two germline ends. The CDR3 is made up of 16 amino acids.